This is a list of T cell receptor beta chains from one sample in a study of blood T cell repertoires in COVID-19. Method: immunoSEQ multiplex PCR; TCRdb's copy keeps in-frame clones and lacks some. The sample has tens of thousands of clones, 80% seen once. Source material: peripheral blood. The receptors here all came from a man aged 65 to 79 with acute or convalescent COVID-19. Each CDR3 is given with its conserved first and last residue. The D gene is left open where the match is weak. Size is omitted from some rows. Given values are once, few, many or a class for expanded clones.

cdr3_aa	cdr3_nt	clone_size	j_call	v_call	d_call
CASSFPGLTSGANVLTF	TGTGCCAGCAGCTTTCCGGGACTGACCTCTGGGGCCAACGTCCTGACTTTC	.	TRBJ2-6	TRBV5-6	.
CASTKRDRAHEQYF	TGTGCCAGCACCAAGAGGGACAGGGCCCACGAGCAGTACTTC	.	TRBJ2-7	TRBV7-8	TRBD1
CASSSGQRNTEAFF	TGTGCCAGCAGTTCGGGACAGAGGAACACTGAAGCTTTCTTT	.	TRBJ1-1	TRBV28	TRBD1
CASSKTWTGRQETQYF	TGTGCCAGTAGCAAGACCTGGACAGGGCGCCAAGAGACCCAGTACTTC	.	TRBJ2-5	TRBV19	TRBD1
CASSPHKPGEQTQYF	TGTGCCAGCAGCCCTCATAAGCCGGGGGAACAGACCCAGTACTTC	.	TRBJ2-5	TRBV3-1/TRBV3-2	.
CASSLRGGDEQFF	TGTGCCAGCAGCCTCCGGGGAGGGGATGAGCAGTTCTTC	few	TRBJ2-1	TRBV21-1	.
CASSTGGVTKTQYF	TGTGCCAGTAGTACCGGAGGGGTTACAAAGACCCAGTACTTC	.	TRBJ2-5	TRBV19	.
CASSVFSGGPTDTQYF	TGTGCCAGCAGCGTATTTAGCGGGGGACCCACAGATACGCAGTATTTT	.	TRBJ2-3	TRBV9	TRBD2
CASSTGGYSNQPQHF	TGTGCCAGCAGTACAGGGGGCTATAGCAATCAGCCCCAGCATTTT	once	TRBJ1-5	TRBV6-5	TRBD1
CASSPGTGELYYGYTF	TGTGCCAGCAGCCCCGGGACAGGGGAATTATACTATGGCTACACCTTC	.	TRBJ1-2	TRBV5-6	TRBD1
CASTLNTEAFF	TGTGCCAGCACATTGAACACTGAAGCTTTCTTT	.	TRBJ1-1	TRBV12-3/TRBV12-4	.
CAWSRTGNTEAFF	TGTGCCTGGAGTCGAACGGGGAACACTGAAGCTTTCTTT	.	TRBJ1-1	TRBV30	.
CATGNFGGRSNQPQHF	TGTGCCACCGGAAATTTCGGGGGAAGGAGCAATCAGCCCCAGCATTTT	few	TRBJ1-5	TRBV27	.
CASSQDLTPGEQYF	TGTGCCAGCAGCCAAGATCTTACCCCAGGGGAGCAGTACTTC	.	TRBJ2-7	TRBV4-2	.
CATGQPGRETQYF	TGTGCCACCGGTCAGCCAGGCAGAGAGACCCAGTACTTC	.	TRBJ2-5	TRBV24-1	.
CASSLGGGAYYEQYF	TGTGCCAGCAGCTTAGGGGGGGGAGCATACTACGAGCAGTACTTC	.	TRBJ2-7	TRBV7-2	TRBD2
CASSLAGASGNTIYF	TGTGCCAGCAGCTTGGCAGGGGCCTCTGGAAACACCATATATTTT	.	TRBJ1-3	TRBV7-6	.
CSVVTGVGQPQHF	TGCAGCGTTGTGACAGGGGTGGGTCAGCCCCAGCATTTT	.	TRBJ1-5	TRBV29-1	TRBD1
CASSFPSRGQSDSGNTIYF	TGTGCCAGCAGCTTCCCTTCCAGGGGACAGTCGGACTCTGGAAACACCATATATTTT	medium-sized	TRBJ1-3	TRBV7-9	TRBD1
CASSFTGSEAFF	TGTGCCAGCAGCTTCACAGGGAGTGAAGCTTTCTTT	once	TRBJ1-1	TRBV5-5	.
CAISESSGGSPGTDTQYF	TGTGCCATCAGTGAGTCTAGCGGGGGGAGCCCTGGCACAGATACGCAGTATTTT	.	TRBJ2-3	TRBV10-3	TRBD2
CASRTGMNTEAFF	TGTGCCAGCAGAACAGGGATGAACACTGAAGCTTTCTTT	few	TRBJ1-1	TRBV27	.
CASSRTGGSTEAFF	TGTGCCAGTAGTAGAACAGGGGGAAGTACTGAAGCTTTCTTT	.	TRBJ1-1	TRBV19	TRBD1
CASSLLRTGGVPDGYTF	TGTGCCAGCAGTCTACTTCGGACAGGGGGAGTTCCAGATGGCTACACCTTC	.	TRBJ1-2	TRBV6-6	TRBD1
CASSPRGGSPPTEAFF	TGTGCCAGCAGCCCCCGGGGGGGGTCGCCTCCCACTGAAGCTTTCTTT	.	TRBJ1-1	TRBV5-8	.
CASSLGDRVNTEAFF	TGTGCCAGCAGCTTGGGCGACAGGGTGAACACTGAAGCTTTCTTT	.	TRBJ1-1	TRBV5-6	TRBD1
CASSPDRNQPQHF	TGTGCCAGCAGCCCGGACAGGAATCAGCCCCAGCATTTT	medium-sized	TRBJ1-5	TRBV7-3	TRBD1
CSGTGQIGNTIYF	TGCAGCGGTACGGGACAGATTGGAAACACCATATATTTT	.	TRBJ1-3	TRBV29-1	TRBD1
CASSLAVNYGYTF	TGTGCCAGCAGCTTAGCCGTAAACTATGGCTACACCTTC	.	TRBJ1-2	TRBV7-6	.
CASGAQGNSPLHF	TGTGCCAGCGGCGCGCAGGGAAATTCACCCCTCCACTTT	.	TRBJ1-6	TRBV27	.
CASNADSSTDTQYF	TGCGCCAGCAACGCAGATTCTAGCACAGATACGCAGTATTTT	.	TRBJ2-3	TRBV5-1	.
CASSFRRPGQGTDTQYF	TGTGCCAGCAGCTTCAGGAGACCGGGACAGGGTACAGATACGCAGTATTTT	.	TRBJ2-3	TRBV7-8	TRBD1
CASSKGQGYNYGYTF	TGTGCCAGCAGCAAAGGACAGGGATACAACTATGGCTACACCTTC	.	TRBJ1-2	TRBV11-2	TRBD1
CSVQTGGYTEAFF	TGCAGCGTACAGACAGGGGGCTACACTGAAGCTTTCTTT	.	TRBJ1-1	TRBV29-1	TRBD1
CASSLGQGDGQPQHF	TGCGCCAGCAGCCTGGGACAGGGGGACGGTCAGCCCCAGCATTTT	.	TRBJ1-5	TRBV5-1	TRBD1
CASSQRSGGARNEQFF	TGTGCCAGCAGCCAACGAAGCGGGGGGGCCAGGAATGAGCAGTTCTTC	few	TRBJ2-1	TRBV14	TRBD2
CASSERRAGANVLTF	TGCGCCAGCAGTGAGAGGCGGGCTGGGGCCAACGTCCTGACTTTC	.	TRBJ2-6	TRBV10-2	.
CASSLVFETQYF	TGTGCCAGCAGCTTAGTATTTGAGACCCAGTACTTC	.	TRBJ2-5	TRBV11-2	.
CASSLSTGPLVFF	TGCGCCAGCAGCTTGTCGACAGGCCCCTTGGTTTTCTTT	.	TRBJ1-1	TRBV5-1	.
CATRTQGLSTDTQYF	TGCGCCACCCGGACGCAGGGACTAAGCACAGATACGCAGTATTTT	.	TRBJ2-3	TRBV10-2	TRBD2
CASITGQLNTEAFF	TGTGCCAGCATTACGGGACAGCTGAACACTGAAGCTTTCTTT	.	TRBJ1-1	TRBV28	TRBD1
CASSSGLAGGLGNEQFF	TGTGCCAGCAGCTCGGGACTAGCGGGGGGGCTAGGCAATGAGCAGTTCTTC	.	TRBJ2-1	TRBV5-5	TRBD2
CASSQSLWGVAGYTF	TGCGCCAGCAGCCAGTCCCTTTGGGGGGTAGCTGGCTACACCTTC	.	TRBJ1-2	TRBV4-3	.
CSVSGGFTDTQYF	TGCAGCGTCTCGGGAGGGTTCACAGATACGCAGTATTTT	few	TRBJ2-3	TRBV29-1	TRBD2
CASSRTLRLAGGTDTQYF	TGCGCCAGCAGCCGAACCCTTCGACTAGCGGGGGGCACAGATACGCAGTATTTT	.	TRBJ2-3	TRBV4-3	TRBD2
CASSFRLYGYTF	TGTGCCAGCAGCTTCAGACTTTATGGCTACACCTTC	.	TRBJ1-2	TRBV5-8	.
CASSQTGLNYNEQFF	TGTGCCAGCAGCCAAACGGGACTCAACTACAATGAGCAGTTCTTC	.	TRBJ2-1	TRBV6-5	.
CASRLRANTGELFF	TGTGCCAGTAGACTACGCGCGAACACCGGGGAGCTGTTTTTT	.	TRBJ2-2	TRBV19	.
CAWSVGSGGYGYTF	TGTGCCTGGAGTGTAGGGTCAGGAGGCTATGGCTACACCTTC	.	TRBJ1-2	TRBV30	.
CASRTGTGRNEQFF	TGTGCCAGCAGAACCGGGACAGGGAGAAATGAGCAGTTCTTC	.	TRBJ2-1	TRBV2	TRBD1
CASSSGLVPYEQYF	TGTGCCAGCAGCTCCGGACTCGTTCCCTACGAGCAGTACTTC	.	TRBJ2-7	TRBV7-8	.
CASTPTGVWDEQYF	TGTGCCAGCACTCCGACAGGAGTTTGGGACGAGCAGTACTTC	.	TRBJ2-7	TRBV6-5	.
CASSPQGQGAHGYTF	TGTGCCAGCAGCCCTCAGGGACAGGGGGCGCATGGCTACACCTTC	.	TRBJ1-2	TRBV6-6	TRBD1
CASSRSILEAFF	TGTGCCAGTAGTAGGTCAATACTAGAAGCTTTCTTT	once	TRBJ1-1	TRBV19	.
CASSSRAGGSYEQYF	TGTGCCAGCAGCTCCCGGGCGGGGGGGTCCTACGAGCAGTACTTC	.	TRBJ2-7	TRBV9	TRBD2
CASRRQVGGYAGELFF	TGTGCCAGCAGGCGCCAAGTTGGGGGGTACGCCGGGGAGCTGTTTTTT	.	TRBJ2-2	TRBV7-2	.
CASSLTGQITEAFF	TGTGCCAGCAGCCTAACAGGACAGATTACTGAAGCTTTCTTT	.	TRBJ1-1	TRBV7-3	.